The source of this TCR beta chain is a study of T cells after yellow fever vaccination (dated by TCRdb to the late 2010s). Describing the broader study: Libraries from fractions with low cell numbers were prepared with the SMART-Seq v4 Ultra Low Input RNA kit. To track T-cell clones before and after primary and booster YFV17D yellow fever vaccination, bulk TCR alpha and beta repertoires were sequenced longitudinally. Two healthy male donors, one aged 18 to 30 and one aged 30 to 40 years, made up the cohort. Blood was drawn at multiple timepoints before and after primary and secondary immunization, with bulk PBMC replicates and cell subsets isolated.

TCRdb records Illumina NovaSeq 6000 as the sequencer. TCR cDNA was made using 5'RACE template switching, a step that added a universal primer site and unique molecular identifiers. Priming of cDNA synthesis was performed from both the TCR alpha and TCR beta constant segments. Libraries were amplified in two PCR steps, with sample barcodes and sequencing adapters added in the second step. Libraries were sequenced on Illumina HiSeq 2500 (2x100 bp) or NovaSeq (2x150 bp). From the authors' description of their analysis: Reads were demultiplexed and collapsed into UMI consensus sequences with MIGEC, and V(D)J alignment was performed with MiXCR. Clonotypes responding to the vaccine were identified with edgeR on replicate PBMC samples, with the criteria of FDR below 0.01 and a log2 fold change above 5 up to day 15. Bulk clonotypes were assigned CD4 or CD8 identity according to which sequenced CD4 or CD8 repertoire held them at higher abundance. TCRdb's own reprocessing of the public reads used fastp at Q25 and MiXCR and kept productive beta chains. Rows are unified per CDR3 protein, each entry keeping the most common DNA and genes. V and J calls and clone size were set by TCRdb, not the authors. Recorded for this sample are 340,000 or so distinct CDR3 sequences; under 15% of them occurred a single time. The ten largest make up roughly 3% of the sample.

In the case of this clonotype: Its antigen specificity is not known. The sample holds no much larger clone one base away, and base qualities are not on file.

CDR1 SGHTA and CDR2 FQGNSA were looked up in the germline V gene. From its cysteine to its phenylalanine, the CDR3 spans 16 amino acids. The read is trimmed to its CDR3 DNA, 48 bases read in frame from base 1. Trimming removed 4 bases from V and 4 bases from J; the gene matches leave 12 bases unexplained. On the study overall, not on this receptor specifically: Only a couple of donors were included in the study, so the extent to which the findings can be generalized is limited. Computational filtering was required because FACS-sorted repertoires could contain abundant contaminating clonotypes from the bulk population. Compared with the primary T-cell response, the secondary T-cell response was faster but weaker, reaching its peak on day 5 rather than on day 15. A small share of clonotypes occurred in both CD4 and CD8 compartments, likely arising from convergent recombination. Most clones expanded after primary vaccination were re-detected after the booster (approximately 96% of CD4 and roughly 85% of CD8), suggesting broad memory maintenance.

In light of the paper, this sample's treatment or condition label describes: live attenuated yellow fever vaccine strain. A standard Ficoll-Paque protocol was used to isolate PBMCs from peripheral blood. Dynabeads CD4 and CD8 positive selection kits were used to isolate the CD4 and CD8 T-cell fractions. TriZol was used to extract RNA from bulk PBMCs, CD4 and CD8 fractions, and dextramer-positive and dextramer-negative fractions. The sequence was obtained from a man aged 18 to 35 who received the YFV17D yellow fever vaccine. Sequenced material: CD4+ T cells sorted from PBMCs, taken 15 days after the yellow fever booster vaccination. The rearrangement joined TRBV7-2 to TRBJ2-5; 7 central nucleotides agree with TRBD1. CDR3 region: CASSSKFTGVGETQYF. The DNA reads as follows: TGTGCCAGCAGCTCCAAATTTACAGGGGTTGGAGAGACCCAGTACTTC.